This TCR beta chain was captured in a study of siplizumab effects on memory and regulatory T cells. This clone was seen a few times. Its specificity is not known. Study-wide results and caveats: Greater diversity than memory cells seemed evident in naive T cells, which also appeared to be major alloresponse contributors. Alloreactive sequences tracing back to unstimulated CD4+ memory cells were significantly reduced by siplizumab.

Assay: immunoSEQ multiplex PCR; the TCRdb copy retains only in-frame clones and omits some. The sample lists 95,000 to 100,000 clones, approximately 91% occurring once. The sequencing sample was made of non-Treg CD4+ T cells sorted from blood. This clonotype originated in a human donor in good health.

CDR3 loop: CASSLRTGNYGYTF. The CDR3 DNA reads as TGTGCCAGCAGCCTCCGGACGGGAAACTATGGCTACACCTTC. The chain uses TRBV7-8 and TRBJ1-2; D gene ambiguous. CDR1 and CDR2 (germline): SGHVS, FQNEAQ. This CDR3 region has 14 residues. V gave up 5 bases and J gave up 2 bases, with 12 bases separating them.